In this sample, the clone carrying this T cell receptor beta chain turned up many times. Its target is unknown. Full-length variable regions came from constant-region reverse primers plus semi-nested Nested Universal Primer A PCR. In TCRdb, the 5' RACE reads were re-called with MiXCR into one record per CDR3 protein. The sample has some 54,000 distinct CDR3 sequences, roughly 18% seen once. This CDR3 contains 16 residues. The V end was cut by 4 bases, the J end by 6 bases, with 22 bases between. Germline V gives CDR1 DFQATT, CDR2 SNEGSKA (reference sequence). Naive CD4+ cells had CD25+ Tregs removed. Study-wide points: Larger-cohort validation covered only one TCR beta V-J rearrangement. Tumor memory CD4+ T cell TCR gene usage clustered with blood and lymph node memory CD4+ cells and lymph node naive CD4+ cells.

The TCR was taken from a female donor with breast cancer. The chain links TRBV20-1 to TRBJ2-1; a weak D match, TRBD1 (5 bases). Sequencing used naive CD4+ T cells sorted from blood. Subset given: naive CD4+ T cells, CD4+CD45RA+CD25-. CDR3 region: CSAKSTILGQLNEQFF. In DNA, the CDR3 is TGCAGTGCTAAAAGCACCATCCTGGGGCAGCTCAATGAGCAGTTCTTC.